This T cell receptor beta chain was captured in a study of response to subunit inactivated influenza vaccine. As concerns this clonotype: The antigen remains undetermined.

One entry per CDR3 protein results from TCRdb running MiXCR on the RT-PCR reads. Of 800,000 to 1,000,000 distinct CDR3 sequences in the sample, over 20% were seen once. General study points: Researchers suggested that each seasonal influenza vaccination recruits few new T cells.

The sample here was PBMCs from blood, taken 5 days after vaccination. The sequence came from a man in his fifties or sixties who received an inactivated influenza vaccine.

The CDR3: CASSLFGLTYF. For the CDR3, the DNA is TGCGCCAGCAGCTTGTTCGGACTCACCTACTTC. This sequence joins TRBV5-1 and TRBJ2-7; possibly TRBD2 for D (5 bases). The CDR3 consists of 11 residues. Trimming took off 1 base at V and 13 bases at J, with 12 bases between the two ends. Germline V gene data show CDR1 as SGHRS and CDR2 as YFSETQ.